The 28 T cell receptor beta chains reported below all come from one sample, sequenced in a study of Ad26.COV2.S vaccination and SARS-CoV-2 variants. Profiled with immunoSEQ multiplex PCR; TCRdb holds only in-frame clones, not every one. In the table there are 350,000 to 500,000 clones, about 93% of which are singletons. As to treatment: around 19 received Ad26.COV2.S at low or high dose, single or two shots; about 5 received placebo; per-sample allocation not given. Repertoires come from day 63 after the first vaccine or placebo injection. Sequenced here: peripheral blood, sampled in a trial of Ad26.COV2.S vaccine versus placebo. These receptor sequences come from a person aged 18-65 years who received the Ad26.COV2.S COVID-19 vaccine or a placebo.

The chain employs TRBV6-2 or TRBV6-3 and TRBJ2-3, with 8 bases lining up with TRBD1. Germline V gene sequence: CDR1 MNHEY, CDR2 SVGEGT. V shed 6 bases, J shed 2 bases, and the junction held 4 bases outside the gene matches. The CDR3 extends over 14 amino acids. The CDR3 nucleotides read TGTGCCAGCAGCCTACAGGGGGTCACAGATACGCAGTATTTT. Residues: CASSLQGVTDTQYF.

The V call is TRBV7-2, the J call TRBJ2-7, with D unclear. The germline V gene has CDR1 SGHTA and CDR2 FQGNSA. With 3 bases removed from V and 3 bases from J, the gap between germline ends came to 12 bases. The CDR3 is 14 amino acids. CDR3 loop: CASSFQWNDYEQYF. The CDR3 DNA reads as TGTGCCAGCAGCTTCCAGTGGAATGACTACGAGCAGTACTTC.

The chain is built from TRBV4-3 and TRBJ2-1; perhaps D is TRBD1 or TRBD2 (6 bases each). The CDR3 runs 13 residues. Trimming stripped 4 bases from V and 8 bases from J, with 12 bases between. The germline V gene has CDR1 LGHNA and CDR2 YSLEER. CDR3 in amino acids: CASSPQRGDEQFF. As DNA, the CDR3 is TGCGCCAGCAGCCCTCAGAGGGGGGATGAGCAGTTCTTC.

Only a few counts were recorded for this clone. V and J are TRBV4-3 and TRBJ1-2; D is unclear. Deletions cut 1 base from V and 8 bases from J, with 11 bases between. This CDR3 comprises 13 residues. CDR1 LGHNA and CDR2 YSLEER come from the germline V gene. This chain's CDR3 is CASSQVPPWGYTF. CDR3 nucleotide sequence: TGCGCCAGCAGCCAAGTTCCCCCCTGGGGCTACACCTTC.

This chain uses TRBV11-2 with TRBJ1-2, with TRBD1 matching 7 bases. Losses at the gene ends were 5 bases for V and 4 bases for J; bases not matched to a gene: 10. The CDR3 runs 15 residues. In germline, CDR1 is SGHAT, CDR2 FQNNGV. CDR3 amino acids: CASSHSGQAAYGYTF. The CDR3 DNA is TGTGCCAGCAGCCACTCCGGACAGGCCGCCTATGGCTACACCTTC.

Concerning this clone itself: Within the sample, other DNA sequences also encode this same CDR3. This chain uses TRBV29-1 with TRBJ2-7, with D unclear. With 5 bases removed from V and 0 bases from J, the gap between germline ends came to 8 bases. The CDR3 length is 12 residues. Germline V lookup: CDR1 SQVTM, CDR2 ANQGSEA. CDR3 in amino acids: CSVRTSSYEQYF. For the CDR3, the DNA is TGCAGCGTTCGAACAAGCTCCTACGAGCAGTACTTC.

The chain has TRBV5-4 and TRBJ2-1; D not resolved. Germline CDR1 reads SGHNT; CDR2 reads YYREEE (reference sequence). The length of the CDR3 is 14 residues. V lost 6 bases, J lost 0 bases, and 10 bases lay in between. This CDR3 is CASTLISSYNEQFF. CDR3 coding DNA: TGTGCCAGCACCCTCATAAGCTCCTACAATGAGCAGTTCTTC.

The rearrangement uses TRBV9 and TRBJ2-2, with D uncertain. With 0 bases removed from V and 2 bases from J, the gap between germline ends came to 8 bases. Germline V gene sequence: CDR1 SGDLS, CDR2 YYNGEE. This CDR3 has 15 residues. In nucleotides, the CDR3 is TGTGCCAGCAGCGTAGCCCATACAAACACCGGGGAGCTGTTTTTT. Translating gives CASSVAHTNTGELFF.

CDR3 nucleotide sequence: TGTGCCAGCAGTACAGCGACAGGGACCTACGAGCAGTACTTC. Translated, it gives CASSTATGTYEQYF. This chain connects TRBV27 to TRBJ2-7; 7 bases are a match to TRBD1. The CDR3 covers 14 residues. Germline values: CDR1 MNHEY, CDR2 SMNVEV (reference sequence). V shed 5 bases, J shed 2 bases, and the junction held 6 bases outside the gene matches.

V is TRBV30 and J is TRBJ1-2; 8 positions match TRBD1. Germline CDR1 is GTSNPN and CDR2 is SVGIG (reference sequence). Unmatched junction bases numbered 6, after V lost 0 bases and J lost 3 bases. The CDR3 loop spans 15 amino acids. The chain's CDR3 is CAWSVVQGADYGYTF. For the CDR3, the DNA is TGTGCCTGGAGTGTCGTCCAGGGGGCGGACTATGGCTACACCTTC.

The chain joins TRBV6-5 to TRBJ1-1; a possible D gene is TRBD1 (6 bases). Trimming took off 6 bases at V and 3 bases at J, with 14 bases between the two ends. Germline V gene sequence: CDR1 MNHEY, CDR2 SVGAGI. The CDR3 has 14 residues. CDR3 DNA: TGTGCCAGCAGCCGCAGGGGATTTGACACTGAAGCTTTCTTT. It encodes CASSRRGFDTEAFF.

The chain has TRBV4-2 and TRBJ1-6, with D maybe TRBD1 (6 bases). The CDR3 is 16 residues long. V was shortened by 2 bases and J by 7 bases, with 15 bases between the two germline ends. Germline assignment: CDR1 LGHNA and CDR2 YNFKEQ. CDR3 in amino acids: CASSQLTQGKNSPLHF. CDR3 nucleotide sequence: TGTGCCAGCAGCCAACTGACACAGGGAAAGAATTCACCCCTCCACTTT.

J is TRBJ1-1 and V is TRBV11-3; D remains ambiguous. V lost 0 bases, J lost 11 bases, and 13 bases lay in between. From germline, CDR1 is SGHNT and CDR2 YENEEA. The length of the CDR3 is 13 residues. The CDR3 nucleotides are TGTGCCAGCAGCTTAGACCGACTGCAGATGGCTTTCTTT. Translating it yields CASSLDRLQMAFF.

The chain uses TRBV6-5 and TRBJ1-2, with unresolved D. The CDR3 covers 13 residues. V was trimmed by 6 bases and J by 5 bases, leaving 13 bases between them. Germline CDR1 reads MNHEY; CDR2 reads SVGAGI. The CDR3 sequence: CASSPGQTYGYTF. DNA for the CDR3: TGTGCCAGCAGCCCCGGGCAGACGTATGGCTACACCTTC.

This chain uses TRBV7-9 with TRBJ2-1; 7 bases line up with TRBD1. With V trimmed by 5 bases and J by 5 bases, 12 bases remained unmatched. In germline, CDR1 is SEHNR, CDR2 FQNEAQ (reference sequence). CDR3 length equals 16 residues. The CDR3 nucleotides are TGTGCCAGCAGCCGATCCTCCGGGACAGCCAACAATGAGCAGTTCTTC. Translated, it gives CASSRSSGTANNEQFF.

V gene TRBV3-1 (or the pseudogene TRBV3-2) combines with J gene TRBJ2-5; 7 bases match TRBD2. CDR1 is LGHDT, CDR2 YNNKEL, per germline (reference sequence). Losses at the gene ends were 5 bases for V and 5 bases for J; bases not matched to a gene: 11. This CDR3 has 15 residues. The CDR3 bases are TGTGCCAGCAGCGCCGGCATGACTAGCTGGGAGACCCAGTACTTC. Translated, it gives CASSAGMTSWETQYF.

The CDR3, as DNA: TGTGCCAGCAGCTTAGTTGGTGCGAAGGAGAATGAGCAGTTCTTC. Protein sequence: CASSLVGAKENEQFF. The chain links TRBV7-9 to TRBJ2-1; D gene unclear. V was clipped by 1 base and J by 7 bases, with 14 bases between them. Germline values: CDR1 SEHNR, CDR2 FQNEAQ (reference sequence). The CDR3 contains 15 residues.

V and J are TRBV18 and TRBJ1-2; weak D call: TRBD1 (6 bases). From germline, CDR1 is KGHSH and CDR2 LQKENI. This CDR3 contains 14 residues. V lost 5 bases, J lost 7 bases, and 17 bases lay in between. This CDR3 is CASSSKGDTSGYTF. CDR3 coding DNA: TGTGCCAGCTCATCTAAAGGGGACACTAGTGGCTACACCTTC.

This clone was seen just once. DNA of the CDR3: TGTGCCAGCAGCTTAGGACGGACACCATCCTACAATGAGCAGTTCTTC. It codes for CASSLGRTPSYNEQFF. This sequence joins TRBV11-2 and TRBJ2-1; D perhaps matches TRBD1 (5 bases). Trimming removed 1 base at V and 1 base at J, with 11 bases between. In germline, CDR1 is SGHAT, CDR2 FQNNGV. The CDR3 contains 16 residues.

This CDR3 is CASSMGLAASYEQYF. CDR3 DNA sequence: TGTGCCAGTAGTATGGGACTAGCGGCCTCCTACGAGCAGTACTTC. The chain combines TRBV19 with TRBJ2-7; 11 bases map to TRBD2. The V and J ends lost 3 bases and 0 bases, in that order; junction bases with no gene match: 1. In germline, CDR1 is LNHDA, CDR2 SQIVND (reference sequence). The CDR3 is 15 amino acids.

This clone was seen once. The J gene is TRBJ1-4, the V gene TRBV19; D remains ambiguous. The CDR3 contains 13 residues. V was pared by 5 bases and J by 3 bases, with 7 bases between. The V gene's germline CDR1 is LNHDA and CDR2 SQIVND (reference sequence). CDR3 sequence: CASSQNSNEKLFF. In nucleotides, the CDR3 is TGTGCCAGTAGTCAGAACTCTAATGAAAAACTGTTTTTT.

The genes are TRBV30 and TRBJ1-2; TRBD1 is a possible D gene (5 bases). CDR1 and CDR2 (germline): GTSNPN, SVGIG (reference sequence). Trimming removed 2 bases from V and 7 bases from J, with 11 bases in between. This CDR3 has 12 residues. The CDR3 loop reads CAWSSGDFGYTF. The CDR3 DNA reads TGTGCCTGGAGTTCGGGGGATTTTGGCTACACCTTC.

The chain joins TRBV11-2 to TRBJ1-5, with 7 bases that match TRBD1. Germline lookup yields CDR1 SGHAT and CDR2 FQNNGV. V trimming: 5 bases; J trimming: 5 bases; junction bases outside the gene matches: 3. The CDR3 has 13 residues. The CDR3 is CASSPDRDQPQHF. In DNA, the CDR3 is TGTGCCAGCAGCCCTGACAGGGATCAGCCCCAGCATTTT.

This chain uses TRBV6-1 with TRBJ1-2, with a tentative D call TRBD1 (6 bases). The CDR3 consists of 14 residues. Germline V gene data show CDR1 as MNHNS and CDR2 as SASEGT. Trimming cost V 3 bases and J 5 bases, with 13 bases left between them. Here the CDR3 reads CASSDPRTAYGYTF. CDR3 nucleotide sequence: TGTGCCAGCAGTGACCCCCGGACAGCGTATGGCTACACCTTC.

This clone was detected a few times. The chain combines TRBV7-9 with TRBJ2-7; the D gene is possibly TRBD1 (5 bases). Trimming shortened V by 2 bases and J by 7 bases, and 12 bases separated the two germline ends. The CDR3 has 13 residues. CDR1 is SEHNR and CDR2 is FQNEAQ in the germline V gene (reference sequence). The CDR3 here is CASSLSLPGEQYF. CDR3 DNA: TGTGCCAGCAGCTTATCTCTCCCAGGGGAGCAGTACTTC.

This clone has only a few counts. V and J are TRBV27 and TRBJ2-7; TRBD2 matches at 7 bases. The length of the CDR3 is 14 residues. CDR1 and CDR2 from the germline V gene are MNHEY and SMNVEV (reference sequence). After removal of 5 bases from V and 2 bases from J, the junction contained 6 bases not matched to a gene. As DNA, the CDR3 is TGTGCCAGCAGTCGCGGGACTACCACCTACGAGCAGTACTTC. This codes for CASSRGTTTYEQYF.

This chain connects TRBV18 to TRBJ2-2; tentatively, D is TRBD2 (6 bases). CDR1 and CDR2 (germline): KGHSH, LQKENI. V shed 2 bases and J shed 4 bases, with 8 bases lying between them. The CDR3 extends over 14 amino acids. The CDR3 sequence is CASSPGLFTGELFF. The CDR3 DNA follows: TGTGCCAGCTCACCAGGACTATTCACCGGGGAGCTGTTTTTT.

This chain connects TRBV7-2 to TRBJ2-7; the D gene is possibly TRBD1 (5 bases). Trimming took 1 base from V and 4 from J, leaving 11 bases between them. CDR1 is SGHTA and CDR2 is FQGNSA in the germline V gene. This CDR3 has 14 amino acids. This CDR3 is CASSLERTTYEQYF. The CDR3 DNA sequence: TGTGCCAGCAGCTTAGAGAGGACAACGTACGAGCAGTACTTC.